Listed here are 30 T cell receptor beta chains from one sample, sequenced in a study of T cell responses to AZD1222 COVID-19 vaccine. Assay used: immunoSEQ multiplex PCR; TCRdb lists only in-frame clones, some missing. The sample lists 55,000 to 70,000 clones; approximately 80% were seen once. The sequencing here drew on peripheral blood, taken on day 0 of AZD1222 vaccination. The receptors were gathered from an adult in good health.

This clone was seen a few times. The CDR3 loop reads CAWSRNRNNSPLHF. The CDR3 nucleotides read TGTGCCTGGAGTAGAAACAGGAATAATTCACCCCTCCACTTT. V and J are TRBV30 and TRBJ1-6, with D possibly matching TRBD1 (5 bases). Germline V CDR1 and CDR2: GTSNPN, SVGIG (reference sequence). The CDR3 sequence is 14 residues long. Between the trimmed V and J ends, which lost 2 bases and 5 bases, there was a span of 10 bases.

This chain joins TRBV15 and TRBJ1-2, with 12 bases matching TRBD1. CDR1 and CDR2 from the germline V gene are LNHNV and YYDKDF (reference sequence). The CDR3 is 17 residues long. V lost 1 base to trimming and J lost 8 bases; unmatched junction nucleotides: 11. This chain's CDR3 is CATSRARGTGGAGGYTF. The CDR3 DNA reads TGTGCCACCAGCAGAGCTCGGGGGACAGGGGGCGCGGGAGGCTACACCTTC.

This sequence joins TRBV4-1 and TRBJ1-2; TRBD1 aligns across 7 bases. Germline V CDR1 and CDR2: MGHRA, YSYEKL. Unmatched junction bases numbered 15, after V lost 0 bases and J lost 5 bases. CDR3 length equals 18 residues. CDR3 amino acids: CASSQENPGTGDKYGYTF. The CDR3, as DNA: TGCGCCAGCAGCCAAGAAAATCCCGGCACAGGGGATAAATATGGCTACACCTTC.

The DNA of the CDR3 is TGTGCCACCAGCGTACTGTACAACGAGAGAGCTAAGAATCAGCCCCAGCATTTT. Translated: CATSVLYNERAKNQPQHF. The J gene is TRBJ1-5, the V gene TRBV15; no clear D gene. The germline V gene encodes CDR1 LNHNV and CDR2 YYDKDF (reference sequence). The CDR3 has 18 amino acids. The V gene lost 5 bases and the J gene lost 4 bases, with 24 bases spanning the gap.

The chain joins TRBV30 to TRBJ1-5, with unresolved D. V shed 4 bases and J shed 0 bases, with 19 bases lying between them. The germline V gene encodes CDR1 GTSNPN and CDR2 SVGIG (reference sequence). CDR3 length: 17 residues. CDR3 loop: CAWKRNSGDYSNQPQHF. CDR3 in DNA: TGTGCCTGGAAGCGAAACTCCGGGGATTATAGCAATCAGCCCCAGCATTTT.

V gene TRBV2 combines with J gene TRBJ1-2; 7 nucleotides agree with TRBD1. CDR3 length: 17 residues. Germline CDR1 SNHLY, CDR2 FYNNEI. V lost 2 bases to trimming and J lost 1 base; unmatched junction nucleotides: 10. The chain's CDR3 is CASSEWDSLKINYGYTF. Here the CDR3 DNA reads TGTGCCAGCAGTGAATGGGACAGTCTCAAAATTAACTATGGCTACACCTTC. The full variable domain, in which reference TRBV2 and TRBJ1-2 provide the parts outside the CDR3, is EPEVTQTPSHQVTQMGQEVILRCVPISNHLYFYWYRQILGQKVEFLVSFYNNEISEKSEIFDDQFSVERPDGSNFTLKIRSTKLEDSAMYFCASSEWDSLKINYGYTFGSGTRLTVV.

The chain joins TRBV28 to TRBJ1-2; no definite D call. CDR1 MDHEN and CDR2 SYDVKM come from the germline V gene. V lost 4 bases and J lost 0, with 18 bases in between. The CDR3 is 17 amino acids. The CDR3 DNA is TGTGCCAGCAGTTCCCCCCCCGGGGTAGTTTCTAACTATGGCTACACCTTC. Protein: CASSSPPGVVSNYGYTF.

This clone was observed a handful of times. The J gene is TRBJ2-1, the V gene TRBV10-2; 11 bases are a match to TRBD2. The CDR3 runs 15 residues. Germline V gene sequence: CDR1 WSHSY, CDR2 SAAADI. The ends lost 8 bases at V and 3 bases at J; junction bases unmatched: 6. CDR3 bases: TGCGCCAGCGGTCTAGCGGGGGGCTTCTACAATGAGCAGTTCTTC. It translates to CASGLAGGFYNEQFF.

This clone came up once. The chain employs TRBV28 and TRBJ1-1; TRBD1 aligns across 7 bases. CDR3 length equals 15 residues. In germline, CDR1 is MDHEN, CDR2 SYDVKM. J gave up 6 bases and V 8 bases, and 15 bases lay outside the gene matches. The CDR3 loop is CASVGAGGSYAEAFF. CDR3 nucleotides: TGTGCCAGCGTGGGGGCAGGGGGAAGTTACGCTGAAGCTTTCTTT. The full variable domain, in which reference TRBV28 and TRBJ1-1 provide the parts outside the CDR3, is DVKVTQSSRYLVKRTGEKVFLECVQDMDHENMFWYRQDPGLGLRLIYFSYDVKMKEKGDIPEGYSVSREKKERFSLILESASTNQTSMYLCASVGAGGSYAEAFFGQGTRLTVV.

This clone was observed at least ten times. This chain joins TRBV2 and TRBJ1-1; D uncertain. Germline V CDR1 and CDR2: SNHLY, FYNNEI. CDR3 length: 13 amino acids. Trimming left V 6 bases short and J 0 bases short, with 8 bases between. The CDR3 bases are TGTGCCAGCAGGGACTACATGAACACTGAAGCTTTCTTT. This sequence encodes CASRDYMNTEAFF.

This clone was seen repeatedly, ten times or more. The V call is TRBV19, the J call TRBJ1-5; 7 bases map to TRBD1. This CDR3 region has 15 residues. Germline V gene sequence: CDR1 LNHDA, CDR2 SQIVND (reference sequence). V trimming: 1 base; J trimming: 5 bases; junction bases outside the gene matches: 5. CDR3 loop: CASSIAQGVYQPQHF. The CDR3 nucleotides read TGTGCCAGTAGTATAGCGCAGGGGGTTTATCAGCCCCAGCATTTT.

With regard to this clone: A read error is likely, as this CDR3 ends without the conserved phenylalanine or tryptophan. It is unclear where the CDR3 begins or ends on the DNA, so no DNA is shown, and the CDR3 is as TCRdb lists it. The chain has TRBV2 and TRBJ2-7; the table's D gene call, TRBD1, was not cross checked with the DNA. From its first to its last residue, the CDR3 has 13 amino acids. The germline V gene encodes CDR1 SNHLY and CDR2 FYNNEI. The chain's CDR3 is CASSEGPGTHSHL.

V and J are TRBV9 and TRBJ2-1; 12 nucleotides agree with TRBD2. The J segment lost 7 bases and the V segment lost 0 bases, leaving 8 bases of the junction unmatched. Per germline, CDR1 SGDLS and CDR2 YYNGEE. CDR3 length: 17 residues. The CDR3 nucleotides are TGTGCCAGCAGCGTAGGTCTAGCGGGGGGGATTGGGAATGAGCAGTTCTTC. Translated: CASSVGLAGGIGNEQFF.

This clone was seen a handful of times. The rearrangement uses TRBV5-4 and TRBJ1-1, with D tentatively TRBD1 (6 bases). This CDR3 region has 14 residues. Trimming removed 0 bases from V and 3 bases from J, with 9 bases in between. Germline assignment: CDR1 SGHNT and CDR2 YYREEE (reference sequence). The CDR3 region is CASSLDRADTEAFF. The CDR3 nucleotides are TGTGCCAGCAGCTTGGACAGGGCCGACACTGAAGCTTTCTTT.

V and J are TRBV30 and TRBJ1-3, with TRBD1 matching 8 bases. The CDR3 consists of 16 residues. Germline V lookup: CDR1 GTSNPN, CDR2 SVGIG (reference sequence). V was clipped by 3 bases and J by 1 base; unmatched bases: 8. The CDR3 reads CAWRPGTGFSGNTIYF. The CDR3 DNA reads as TGTGCCTGGAGACCCGGGACAGGTTTTTCTGGAAACACCATATATTTT.

This chain connects TRBV7-9 to TRBJ2-3; D is ambiguous. Germline lookup yields CDR1 SEHNR and CDR2 FQNEAQ (reference sequence). The CDR3 sequence is 15 residues long. The germline V and J ends were trimmed by 5 bases and 4 bases, with 16 bases remaining between them. This CDR3 reads CASSPMPHWADTQYF. CDR3 nucleotide sequence: TGTGCCAGCAGCCCCATGCCCCATTGGGCAGATACGCAGTATTTT.

In its sample, this clone is medium-sized (0.01 to 0.1%). The V and J genes are TRBV7-9 and TRBJ2-7; 8 positions agree with TRBD1. J lost 4 bases, V lost 5 bases, and 7 bases had no gene match. The germline CDR1 and CDR2 sequences are SEHNR and FQNEAQ (reference sequence). This CDR3 spans 14 amino acids. The CDR3 region has the DNA TGTGCCAGCAGCCCAGGGACAGGAAGTTACGAGCAGTACTTC. It yields the protein CASSPGTGSYEQYF.

The chain is built from TRBV6-1 and TRBJ1-2; possible D gene TRBD1, 6 bases. This CDR3 has 15 amino acids. Germline CDR1 is MNHNS and CDR2 is SASEGT. Trimming took off 3 bases at V and 0 bases at J, with 11 bases between the two ends. The CDR3 is CASSEGGATNYGYTF. CDR3 nucleotide sequence: TGTGCCAGCAGTGAGGGGGGGGCCACTAACTATGGCTACACCTTC.

The chain combines TRBV5-6 with TRBJ2-1, with D perhaps given as TRBD1 or TRBD2 (5 bases each). The CDR3 is 16 amino acids. Trimming removed 0 bases at V and 3 bases at J, with 13 bases between. Germline V gene data show CDR1 as SGHDT and CDR2 as YYEEEE. DNA of the CDR3: TGTGCCAGCAGCTTGGACCCGGGGACCCTCTACAATGAGCAGTTCTTC. It is translated as CASSLDPGTLYNEQFF.

The chain recombines TRBV6-2 or TRBV6-3 with TRBJ2-5; D is ambiguous. Germline V CDR1 and CDR2: MNHEY, SVGEGT. The CDR3 is made up of 13 amino acids. V lost 6 bases and J 0 bases, leaving 8 bases between the germline ends. CDR3 in amino acids: CASSIFYQETQYF. In DNA, the CDR3 is TGTGCCAGCAGCATATTTTACCAAGAGACCCAGTACTTC.

The CDR3 is CASSLGGLYGYTF. The CDR3 bases are TGTGCCAGCAGCTTGGGGGGTCTCTATGGCTACACCTTC. The J gene is TRBJ1-2, the V gene TRBV12-3 or TRBV12-4, with D perhaps matching TRBD1 (5 bases). The CDR3 loop spans 13 amino acids. V shed 6 bases and J shed 4 bases, with 12 bases lying between them.

The chain couples TRBV9 to TRBJ1-2, with D possibly being TRBD1 (6 bases). Germline CDR1 is SGDLS and CDR2 is YYNGEE. V gave up 3 bases and J gave up 4 bases, with 19 bases separating them. The CDR3 runs to 16 residues. This CDR3 reads CASSGGAVRESYGYTF. CDR3 nucleotides: TGTGCCAGCAGCGGGGGGGCGGTCCGAGAATCCTATGGCTACACCTTC.

Only a few counts were recorded for this clone. The CDR3 protein is CASSRFNQPQHF. In nucleotides, the CDR3 is TGTGCCAGCAGCCGATTCAATCAGCCCCAGCATTTT. The chain uses TRBV7-9 and TRBJ1-5; D remains unclear. V lost 5 bases and J 3 bases, leaving 5 bases between the germline ends. The germline V gene has CDR1 SEHNR and CDR2 FQNEAQ (reference sequence). There are 12 residues in the CDR3.

The rearrangement joins TRBV5-1 to TRBJ2-7, with D tentatively TRBD2 (6 bases). Germline values: CDR1 SGHRS, CDR2 YFSETQ. The CDR3 spans 14 residues. Trimming shortened V by 6 bases and J by 2 bases, and 15 bases separated the two germline ends. The chain's CDR3 is CASTFSGGAYEQYF. Here the CDR3 DNA reads TGCGCCAGCACTTTCAGCGGCGGGGCCTACGAGCAGTACTTC.

The table lists this clone with a few counts. V and J are TRBV12-5 and TRBJ1-1; TRBD1 aligns across 8 bases. The CDR3 runs 20 residues. The V gene's germline CDR1 is LGHNT and CDR2 FRNRAP. V was clipped by 6 bases and J by 1 base; unmatched bases: 22. The CDR3 loop reads CASGEPGQARVKDGNTEAFF. CDR3 DNA sequence: TGTGCTAGTGGCGAACCGGGACAGGCGCGAGTTAAGGACGGGAACACTGAAGCTTTCTTT.

This rearrangement joins TRBV18 to TRBJ2-7, with unresolved D. Trimming left V 2 bases short and J 5 bases short, with 13 bases between. Germline loops: CDR1 KGHSH, CDR2 LQKENI. The CDR3 has 14 residues. The CDR3 DNA reads as TGTGCCAGCTCACCATGGAGAGGTGTCCACGAGCAGTACTTC. This sequence encodes CASSPWRGVHEQYF.

The genes are TRBV3-1 (or the pseudogene TRBV3-2) and TRBJ1-1; perhaps TRBD1 as D (5 bases). Per the germline V gene, CDR1 is LGHDT and CDR2 is YNNKEL (reference sequence). The germline V and J ends were trimmed by 4 bases and 0 bases, with 18 bases remaining between them. The CDR3 loop spans 17 amino acids. The CDR3 is CASSPSYGGPMNTEAFF. CDR3 sequence (DNA): TGTGCCAGCAGCCCCTCCTATGGGGGACCCATGAACACTGAAGCTTTCTTT.

The V and J genes are TRBV6-1 and TRBJ2-7; 9 bases agree with TRBD1. Germline V CDR1 and CDR2: MNHNS, SASEGT. The CDR3 covers 16 residues. Germline trimming cut 1 base from V and 3 bases from J; bases unmatched to any gene: 7. Here the CDR3 DNA reads TGTGCCAGCAGTGAAGTCGAGGGACAGGGATTCTACGAGCAGTACTTC. Its translation is CASSEVEGQGFYEQYF.

This clone appeared a single time. The V call is TRBV5-6, the J call TRBJ2-3; D ambiguous. The CDR3 extends over 13 amino acids. Trimming cost V 3 bases and J 4 bases, with 9 bases left between them. Germline assignment: CDR1 SGHDT and CDR2 YYEEEE. CDR3 sequence reads: CASSYFASDTQYF. The CDR3, as DNA: TGTGCCAGCAGCTACTTTGCATCAGATACGCAGTATTTT. The full variable domain, its missing parts supplied by reference TRBV5-6 and TRBJ2-3, is DAGVTQSPTHLIKTRGQQVTLRCSPKSGHDTVSWYQQALGQGPQFIFQYYEEEERQRGNFPDRFSGHQFPNYSSELNVNALLLGDSALYLCASSYFASDTQYFGPGTRLTVL.

The rearrangement uses TRBV18 and TRBJ1-1, with D possibly TRBD1 on 6 matching bases. This CDR3 comprises 13 residues. Looked up from germline, CDR1 is KGHSH and CDR2 is LQKENI. Trimming left V 4 bases short and J 3 bases short, with 9 bases between. The CDR3 bases are TGTGCCAGCTCACACGACAGGCACACTGAAGCTTTCTTT. This gives the protein CASSHDRHTEAFF.